Each of the 3 T cell receptor beta chains below was sequenced from the same sample in a study of blood T cell repertoires in COVID-19. Assay used: immunoSEQ multiplex PCR; TCRdb lists only in-frame clones, some missing. Seen here are roughly 350,000 clones, about 87% observed once, and the top ten hold more than 9%. What was sequenced was peripheral blood. Receptors originate from a woman aged 25 to 39 with COVID-19, enrolled during active disease.

The V gene is TRBV28, the J gene TRBJ1-3; 8 positions match TRBD1. There are 18 residues in the CDR3. The junction had 9 bases not matched to a gene; V was cut back by 2 bases and J by 0 bases. The germline gives CDR1 MDHEN, CDR2 SYDVKM. CDR3 DNA sequence: TGTGCCAGCAGTTTAAGGAGGACAGGGCTAGTCTCTGGAAACACCATATATTTT. Translated: CASSLRRTGLVSGNTIYF.

This chain joins TRBV6-4 and TRBJ2-7; 8 positions match TRBD1. The CDR3 consists of 16 residues. Trimming took 4 bases from V and 3 from J; bases not matched to a gene: 11. Germline CDR1 MRHNA, CDR2 SNTAGT. DNA for the CDR3: TGTGCCAGCAGTGTCGGACAGGGACGATTCCTCTACGAGCAGTACTTC. Translated, it gives CASSVGQGRFLYEQYF.

The chain has TRBV5-4 and TRBJ2-3, with 9 positions matching TRBD2. The CDR3 is made up of 16 amino acids. J gave up 2 bases and V 3 bases, and 7 bases lay outside the gene matches. In germline, CDR1 is SGHNT, CDR2 YYREEE (reference sequence). CDR3 bases: TGTGCCAGCAGCTCGAACAGACTAGCGGACACAGATACGCAGTATTTT. Protein sequence: CASSSNRLADTDTQYF.